A single sample is the source of the 25 T cell receptor beta chains below, sequenced in a study of sequential checkpoint blockade in melanoma. Sequencing was performed with immunoSEQ multiplex PCR; in TCRdb, only in-frame clones are kept and a portion is missing. The table has fewer than 25,000 clones, approximately 80% seen once. The treatment: randomized to nivolumab then ipilimumab (arm A) or the reverse (arm B). Sequencing was performed on CD8+ T cells sorted from blood (inferred from file names), taken from a patient given nivolumab and ipilimumab in sequence. The source is a human donor with melanoma.

As regards this clone: The same CDR3 also results from other DNA sequences found in this sample. CDR3 bases: TGTGCCAGCAGCGAGGGGGGGCGGACTGAAGCTTTCTTT. Residues: CASSEGGRTEAFF. This rearrangement joins TRBV9 to TRBJ1-1, with D perhaps TRBD1 (6 bases). V was shortened by 3 bases and J by 5 bases, with 11 bases between the two germline ends. CDR1 is SGDLS and CDR2 is YYNGEE in the germline V gene. The CDR3 is 13 residues long.

The chain couples TRBV27 to TRBJ2-7; 10 positions match TRBD2. Germline V gives CDR1 MNHEY, CDR2 SMNVEV (reference sequence). The CDR3 covers 17 residues. Trimming at V came to 5 bases and at J to 5 bases, leaving 15 bases not matched to a gene. The CDR3 loop is CASSLQGFGTSEHEQYF. For the CDR3, the DNA is TGTGCCAGCAGTCTTCAGGGCTTCGGGACTAGCGAACACGAGCAGTACTTC.

CDR3 protein: CASRRTGTYEQYF. The CDR3 nucleotides are TGTGCCAGCAGGAGGACAGGGACCTACGAGCAGTACTTC. This sequence joins TRBV14 and TRBJ2-7, with 8 bases aligning to TRBD1. The V and J ends lost 6 bases and 2 bases, in that order; junction bases with no gene match: 3. CDR3 size: 13 residues. Per the germline V gene, CDR1 is SGHDN and CDR2 is FVKESK.

The rearrangement links TRBV9 to TRBJ2-5, with a possible D match to TRBD2 (5 bases). CDR1 is SGDLS and CDR2 is YYNGEE in the germline V gene. The CDR3 sequence is 16 residues long. V was trimmed by 4 bases and J by 2 bases, leaving 18 bases between them. Here the CDR3 reads CASSMPREGIQETQYF. The CDR3 DNA is TGTGCCAGCAGCATGCCGCGCGAGGGTATTCAAGAGACCCAGTACTTC.

The chain uses TRBV10-1 and TRBJ2-5; D may be TRBD2 (6 bases). CDR1 and CDR2 from the germline V gene are WNHNN and SYGVQD (reference sequence). The CDR3 totals 14 residues. V lost 6 bases, J lost 7 bases, and 18 bases lay in between. CDR3 residues: CASRPSGTGPTQYF. In nucleotides, the CDR3 is TGCGCCAGCAGACCATCCGGGACTGGCCCGACCCAGTACTTC.

The chain uses TRBV9 and TRBJ2-1, with a weak D call TRBD2 (7 bases). Per germline, CDR1 SGDLS and CDR2 YYNGEE. Deletions cut 1 base from V and 2 bases from J, with 13 bases between. The CDR3 covers 16 residues. In DNA form, the CDR3 reads TGTGCCAGCAGCGTATGGGCGGGGGCAACCTACAATGAGCAGTTCTTC. Its translation: CASSVWAGATYNEQFF.

In this sample, this clone turned up a few times. CDR3 protein: CASSLMPGGRAEQYF. For the CDR3, the DNA is TGTGCCAGCAGCTTAATGCCGGGGGGACGGGCAGAGCAGTACTTC. The genes are TRBV11-3 and TRBJ2-7, with 7 bases aligning to TRBD2. CDR3 length: 15 amino acids. Germline CDR1 reads SGHNT; CDR2 reads YENEEA. The V segment lost 2 bases and the J segment 7 bases; nucleotides outside the gene matches: 11.

The rearrangement links TRBV7-9 to TRBJ2-2; perhaps TRBD1 as D (5 bases). This CDR3 has 14 residues. The germline CDR1 and CDR2 sequences are SEHNR and FQNEAQ (reference sequence). Deletions cut 5 bases from V and 8 bases from J, with 15 bases between. The CDR3 coding sequence is TGTGCCAGCAGCCCAGACGACAGAGGAGGGGAGCTGTTTTTT. Its translation is CASSPDDRGGELFF. Full variable domain (remainder filled in from reference TRBV7-9 and TRBJ2-2): DTGVSQNPRHKITKRGQNVTFRCDPISEHNRLYWYRQTLGQGPEFLTYFQNEAQLEKSRLLSDRFSAERPKGSFSTLEIQRTEQGDSAMYLCASSPDDRGGELFFGEGSRLTVL.

The chain couples TRBV7-8 to TRBJ2-6; D is possibly TRBD1 (5 bases). This CDR3 region has 18 residues. Germline values: CDR1 SGHVS, CDR2 FQNEAQ. The V and J ends lost 0 bases and 3 bases respectively, with 15 bases between them. CDR3 region: CASSLALAGYIGANVLTF. CDR3 nucleotide sequence: TGTGCCAGCAGCTTAGCTCTTGCAGGGTACATTGGGGCCAACGTCCTGACTTTC.

This chain connects TRBV5-1 to TRBJ2-5, with D perhaps TRBD1 (6 bases). This CDR3 contains 14 residues. Germline assignment: CDR1 SGHRS and CDR2 YFSETQ. The V end lost 4 bases, the J end lost 3 bases, and 13 bases lay between the germline ends. As DNA, the CDR3 is TGCGCCAGCAGCGGCGATTACAGGGAAGAGACCCAGTACTTC. Amino acids: CASSGDYREETQYF.

The chain combines TRBV11-2 with TRBJ1-2, with 8 bases that match TRBD1. The CDR3 is 12 amino acids. Losses at the gene ends were 4 bases for V and 8 bases for J; bases not matched to a gene: 3. CDR1 and CDR2 from the germline V gene are SGHAT and FQNNGV. The DNA for the CDR3 is TGTGCCAGCAGCTGGACAGGGCAGGGCTACACCTTC. Amino acid sequence: CASSWTGQGYTF.

The V and J genes are TRBV10-3 and TRBJ2-5; TRBD2 aligns across 7 bases. The last part of the DNA fits TRBJ2-7 better; the J call may be wrong. Germline V gene sequence: CDR1 ENHRY, CDR2 SYGVKD. CDR3 length: 16 residues. The CDR3 sequence: CAISGLGAGSSYEQYF. The CDR3 DNA is TGTGCCATCAGTGGGCTAGGAGCGGGAAGCTCCTACGAGCAGTACTTC.

J is TRBJ2-5 and V is TRBV18; unclear D gene. Trimming stripped 3 bases from V and 3 bases from J, with 8 bases between. This CDR3 spans 13 amino acids. The germline CDR1 and CDR2 sequences are KGHSH and LQKENI. CDR3 in DNA: TGTGCCAGCTCACCGATGGCAGAAGAGACCCAGTACTTC. Encoded protein: CASSPMAEETQYF.

This clone appeared a single time. This chain links TRBV7-6 with TRBJ2-7, with D possibly matching TRBD2 (6 bases). V lost 2 bases and J 4 bases, leaving 12 bases between the germline ends. CDR3 length: 14 residues. CDR1 is SGHVS, CDR2 FNYEAQ, per germline. CDR3 residues: CASSLLTSSYEQYF. CDR3 in DNA: TGTGCCAGCAGCTTACTGACTAGTTCTTACGAGCAGTACTTC.

V is TRBV10-3 and J is TRBJ2-2, with D possibly TRBD1 on 5 matching bases. The CDR3 is 16 residues long. Looked up from germline, CDR1 is ENHRY and CDR2 is SYGVKD. The germline V and J ends were trimmed by 5 bases and 4 bases, with 17 bases remaining between them. This chain's CDR3 is CAISSLREQGTGELFF. The CDR3 DNA sequence: TGTGCCATCAGTAGCCTACGAGAGCAGGGCACCGGGGAGCTGTTTTTT.

The J gene is TRBJ1-4, the V gene TRBV6-1; TRBD1 agrees at 7 bases. J was trimmed by 1 base and V by 4 bases; bases with no gene match: 9. Per the germline V gene, CDR1 is MNHNS and CDR2 is SASEGT. CDR3 size: 17 residues. This chain's CDR3 is CASSVFRGLRTNEKLFF. The CDR3 DNA reads as TGTGCCAGCAGTGTATTCAGGGGGTTAAGAACTAATGAAAAACTGTTTTTT.

This sequence joins TRBV27 and TRBJ1-2; 8 bases are shared with TRBD1. The CDR3 runs 11 residues. V trimming: 8 bases; J trimming: 8 bases; junction bases outside the gene matches: 4. CDR1 and CDR2 (germline): MNHEY, SMNVEV (reference sequence). CDR3 region: CASGTGWGYTF. The CDR3 bases are TGTGCCAGCGGGACAGGATGGGGCTACACCTTC.

The chain recombines TRBV5-6 with TRBJ2-5; 10 bases match TRBD2. J lost 6 bases, V lost 3 bases, and 5 bases had no gene match. The length of the CDR3 is 14 residues. Germline V gene sequence: CDR1 SGHDT, CDR2 YYEEEE. Written as DNA, the CDR3 is TGTGCCAGCAGCTATAGCGGGGGGCGAAAGACCCAGTACTTC. Its protein product is CASSYSGGRKTQYF.

This clone was detected a few times. The chain has TRBV6-4 and TRBJ2-3; possible D gene TRBD1, 6 bases. The CDR3 runs 13 residues. Per the germline V gene, CDR1 is MRHNA and CDR2 is SNTAGT. Trimming cost V 5 bases and J 3 bases, with 9 bases left between them. For the CDR3, the DNA is TGTGCCAGCAGTTACAGGGAAACAGATACGCAGTATTTT. Its translation is CASSYRETDTQYF.

The CDR3 DNA follows: TGTGCCAGCAGTGGGGGAGGGTCCTTTGGGCCCCAGCATTTT. Translation: CASSGGGSFGPQHF. The V and J genes are TRBV6-4 and TRBJ1-5; D is unclear. Trimming stripped 4 bases from V and 9 bases from J, with 16 bases between. Germline CDR1 is MRHNA and CDR2 is SNTAGT. The CDR3 covers 14 residues.

The rearrangement uses TRBV5-5 and TRBJ1-5; perhaps TRBD1 as D (6 bases). Trimming took 1 base from V and 7 from J, leaving 15 bases between them. The CDR3 sequence is 15 residues long. CDR1 is SGHKS and CDR2 is YYEKEE in the germline V gene (reference sequence). CDR3 nucleotides: TGTGCCAGCAGCTTGTACGGCAGGGGAGTGCAGCCCCAGCATTTT. Amino acids: CASSLYGRGVQPQHF.

The chain couples TRBV4-1 to TRBJ2-7, with TRBD1 matching over 10 bases. The germline V gene has CDR1 MGHRA and CDR2 YSYEKL. The V gene end was trimmed by 2 bases and the J gene end by 0 bases; junction bases not matched to a gene: 1. The CDR3 spans 15 residues. Here the CDR3 reads CASSQRDRGSYEQYF. CDR3 in DNA: TGCGCCAGCAGCCAAAGGGACAGGGGCTCCTACGAGCAGTACTTC.

In its sample, this clone was seen a few times. The J gene is TRBJ1-5, the V gene TRBV28; weak D call: TRBD1 (5 bases). Trimming stripped 5 bases from V and 9 bases from J, with 20 bases between. This CDR3 is built from 15 residues. Germline V lookup: CDR1 MDHEN, CDR2 SYDVKM. CDR3 sequence (DNA): TGTGCCAGCAGTCAGCCCGGGACTACAAATGGGCCCCAGCATTTT. Encoded protein: CASSQPGTTNGPQHF.

This clone has just a few counts. The gene calls are TRBV7-2 and TRBJ1-1; TRBD1 is a possible D gene (5 bases). CDR3 length: 15 residues. Germline V gene data show CDR1 as SGHTA and CDR2 as FQGNSA. V was trimmed by 4 bases and J by 3 bases, leaving 15 bases between them. The DNA for the CDR3 is TGTGCCAGCAGCTCTATATTGGGGCCGTACACTGAAGCTTTCTTT. Residues: CASSSILGPYTEAFF.

This sequence joins TRBV2 and TRBJ2-2, with D possibly being TRBD1 (6 bases). Trimming took off 1 base at V and 4 bases at J, with 13 bases between the two ends. This CDR3 comprises 16 residues. Germline V lookup: CDR1 SNHLY, CDR2 FYNNEI. CDR3 sequence: CASSEGQGPLTGELFF. The CDR3 nucleotides read TGTGCCAGCAGTGAAGGTCAGGGGCCGCTCACCGGGGAGCTGTTTTTT.